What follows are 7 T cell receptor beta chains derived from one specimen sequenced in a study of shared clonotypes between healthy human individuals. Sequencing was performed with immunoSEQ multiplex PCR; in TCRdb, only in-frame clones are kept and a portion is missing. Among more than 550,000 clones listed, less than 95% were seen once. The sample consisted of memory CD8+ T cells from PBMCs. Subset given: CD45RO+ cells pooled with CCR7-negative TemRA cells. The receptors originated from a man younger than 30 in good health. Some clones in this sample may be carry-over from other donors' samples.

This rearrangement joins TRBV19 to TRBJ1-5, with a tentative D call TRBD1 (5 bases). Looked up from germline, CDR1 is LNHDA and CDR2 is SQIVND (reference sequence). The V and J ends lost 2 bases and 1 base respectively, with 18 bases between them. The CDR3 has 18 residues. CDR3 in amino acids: CASSIQGVGSGSNQPQHF. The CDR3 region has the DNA TGTGCCAGTAGTATACAGGGTGTGGGGAGCGGGAGCAATCAGCCCCAGCATTTT.

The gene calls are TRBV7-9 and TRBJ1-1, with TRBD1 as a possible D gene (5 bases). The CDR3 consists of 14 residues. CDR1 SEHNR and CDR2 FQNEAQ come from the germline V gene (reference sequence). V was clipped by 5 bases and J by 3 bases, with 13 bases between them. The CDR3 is CASSPMTEYTEAFF. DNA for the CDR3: TGTGCCAGCAGCCCAATGACAGAGTACACTGAAGCTTTCTTT.

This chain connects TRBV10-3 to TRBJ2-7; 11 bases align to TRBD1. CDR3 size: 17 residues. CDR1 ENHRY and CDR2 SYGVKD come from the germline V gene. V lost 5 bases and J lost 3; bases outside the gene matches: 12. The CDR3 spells CAISIGTGGRGRYEQYF. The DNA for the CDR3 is TGTGCCATCAGTATCGGGACAGGGGGACGCGGCCGCTACGAGCAGTACTTC.

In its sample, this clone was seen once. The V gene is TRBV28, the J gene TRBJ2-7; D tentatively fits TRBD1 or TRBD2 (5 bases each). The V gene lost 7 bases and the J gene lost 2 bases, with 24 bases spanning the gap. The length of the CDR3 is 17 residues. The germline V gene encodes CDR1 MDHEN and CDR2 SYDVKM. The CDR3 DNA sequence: TGTGCCAGCACTTTGGGACCCACGACCACGAAGCCCTACGAGCAGTACTTC. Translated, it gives CASTLGPTTTKPYEQYF.

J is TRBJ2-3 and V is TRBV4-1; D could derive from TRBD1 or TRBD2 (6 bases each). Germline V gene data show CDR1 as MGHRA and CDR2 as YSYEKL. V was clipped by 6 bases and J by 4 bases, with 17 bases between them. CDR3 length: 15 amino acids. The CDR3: CASRAGGGYADTQYF. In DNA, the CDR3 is TGCGCCAGCAGAGCCGGAGGGGGTTACGCAGATACGCAGTATTTT.

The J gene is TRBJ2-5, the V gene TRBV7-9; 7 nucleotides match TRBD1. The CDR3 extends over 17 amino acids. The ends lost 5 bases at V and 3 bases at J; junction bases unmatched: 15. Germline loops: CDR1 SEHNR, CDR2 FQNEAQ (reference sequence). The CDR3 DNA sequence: TGTGCCAGCAGCCAAGACAGGGTTGGGCTCCTTAAAGAGACCCAGTACTTC. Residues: CASSQDRVGLLKETQYF.

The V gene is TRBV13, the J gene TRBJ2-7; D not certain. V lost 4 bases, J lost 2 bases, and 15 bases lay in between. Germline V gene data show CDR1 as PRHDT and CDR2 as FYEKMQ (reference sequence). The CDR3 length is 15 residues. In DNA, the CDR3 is TGTGCCAGCAGCTCTACCCCCGGGTCTACCTACGAGCAGTACTTC. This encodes CASSSTPGSTYEQYF.